The 3 T cell receptor beta chains in this list originate from one sample, sequenced in a study of T cell responses to AZD1222 COVID-19 vaccine (dated by TCRdb to the early 2020s). The time point label corresponds to: baseline before first vaccination. Receptor amplification or capture employed the immunoSEQ multiplex PCR assay. TCRdb took this table from immuneACCESS and kept in-frame rearrangements with V and J called. Such tables lack part of the clones; where checked against another copy, unresolved V genes explain under half of the gap, and the rest is unexplained. The sample contains about 180,000 clones, 75% to 90% of them found a single time. The ten top clones hold less than 3% of the sample. This material consisted of peripheral blood, taken on day 0 of AZD1222 vaccination. The receptor source for this set is an adult in good health.

The chain carries TRBV15 and TRBJ2-7, with unresolved D. Trimming took 2 bases from V and 7 from J, leaving 15 bases between them. From germline, CDR1 is LNHNV and CDR2 YYDKDF (reference sequence). The CDR3 covers 14 residues. CDR3 coding DNA: TGTGCCACCAGCAGAAGCCTCGATTTGGGTGAGCAGTACTTC. It encodes CATSRSLDLGEQYF.

This clone was seen just once. The genes are TRBV6-5 and TRBJ1-1; 7 bases are a match to TRBD1. The V and J ends lost 5 bases and 3 bases, in that order; junction bases with no gene match: 3. The CDR3 extends over 13 amino acids. The V gene's germline CDR1 is MNHEY and CDR2 SVGAGI. As DNA, the CDR3 is TGTGCCAGCAGTCTTAGGGGGCACACTGAAGCTTTCTTT. Translated, it gives CASSLRGHTEAFF.

This clone was seen repeatedly, ten times or more. J is TRBJ1-1 and V is TRBV7-8, with TRBD1 matching over 9 bases. Germline values: CDR1 SGHVS, CDR2 FQNEAQ. Trimming removed 5 bases from V and 10 bases from J; junction bases left unmatched: 8. The CDR3 length is 13 residues. CDR3 amino acids: CASSRTGGKVAFF. The CDR3 coding sequence is TGTGCCAGCAGCCGTACAGGGGGCAAGGTAGCTTTCTTT.